These T cell receptor beta chains were read from a single sample in a study of blood T cell repertoires in COVID-19. Sequenced by immunoSEQ multiplex PCR; TCRdb stores in-frame clones only, minus some. The repertoire holds around 65,000 clones, with roughly 77% as singletons. Sample: peripheral blood. All receptors come from a human donor in a cohort sampled during active COVID-19. The CDR3 runs from the conserved cysteine through the conserved F or W. The order of the fields is J gene, V gene, CDR3 protein.

TRBJ2-6 | TRBV7-6 | CASSQDRGTGANVLTF
TRBJ1-2 | TRBV30 | CASPQWGQGTYGYTF
TRBJ2-1 | TRBV12-3/TRBV12-4 | CASSLAGDEQFF
TRBJ1-1 | TRBV5-1 | CASSGQGGHTEAFF
TRBJ1-1 | TRBV18 | CASSYTGNTEAFF
TRBJ2-2 | TRBV11-2 | CASSSSAGYGGELFF
TRBJ2-1 | TRBV7-9 | CASSQEGQGYGNEQFF
TRBJ2-7 | TRBV5-1 | CASSLSAGAYEQYF
TRBJ1-2 | TRBV6-5 | CASRHGANYGYTF
TRBJ2-3 | TRBV20-1 | CSASIREGGTDTQYF